This TCR beta chain appears in the sequencing data of a study of cytomegalovirus exposure and HLA in healthy donors. Across the study: The approximately 110 validation repertoires used a platform that matched the one used for the 550 to 800 first-cohort repertoires, as a later analysis reported. Study observations and caveats: The study labeled 170 or so TCR beta chains cytomegalovirus-associated. Three chains linked to CMV were shown in vitro to be specific for CMV antigens.

The repertoire was sequenced with immunoSEQ multiplex PCR; TCRdb's copy has only in-frame clones and lacks some. This sample yields fewer than 250,000 clones, of which over 65% are seen a single time; 4.5% to 7% belongs to the top ten. The donors were part of the roughly 110-subject validation cohort, which stood apart from the roughly 670-subject first cohort. Germline V CDR1 and CDR2: SGHDT, YYEEEE. The V gene lost 3 bases and the J gene lost 1 base, with 11 bases spanning the gap. The CDR3 spans 14 residues. A single count supports this clone. Its antigen is still unknown. The source of this sequence is a young woman in good health and CMV-seronegative. Sequencing was done on a sample of PBMCs. The chain uses TRBV5-6 and TRBJ2-7; possible D gene TRBD1, 5 bases. This CDR3 is CASSSTDSSYEQYF. In DNA form, the CDR3 reads TGTGCCAGCAGCTCAACCGACAGTTCCTACGAGCAGTACTTC.